This T cell receptor (beta chain) was recorded in a study of spatial heterogeneity in lung cancer. Whole-study findings and limits: It was found that expanded intratumoral alpha and beta TCR counts tracked tumor mutation counts.

MiXCR, applied by TCRdb to the 5' RACE reads, yields one record per CDR3 protein. The sample has 9,000 to 10,000 distinct CDR3 sequences, roughly an eighth seen once; the top ten hold roughly an eighth. This clonotype appeared many times. The antigen remains undetermined. Germline CDR1 KGHSH, CDR2 LQKENI. CDR3 length: 14 amino acids. Deletions cut 9 bases from V and 4 bases from J, with 15 bases between. Time point here: sample taken at primary tumor resection. V usage is TRBV18 and J usage is TRBJ2-2; maybe TRBD2 (6 bases). Sequencing was performed on lung tumor tissue, taken at surgery. The receptor was isolated from a male donor with early-stage non-small cell lung cancer. The CDR3 DNA sequence: TGTGCCAGTCACACCGGGACTGGCACCGGGGAGCTGTTTTTT. Its translation: CASHTGTGTGELFF.